The rows below give T cell receptor beta chains drawn from one sample of a study of blood T cell repertoires in COVID-19. Sequencing used immunoSEQ multiplex PCR; TCRdb keeps in-frame clones, though not all of them. Of 150,000 to 200,000 clones in the sample, over 80% are singletons; the top ten hold 4.5% to 5.5%. The sequenced material came from peripheral blood. These receptors were collected from a woman in her twenties or thirties with acute or convalescent COVID-19. The CDR3 runs from the conserved cysteine through the conserved F or W. The D gene is left open where the match is weak. Not every row has a clone size; where given, it reads once, few, many or a size class.

abundance,d_gene,v_gene,j_gene,CDR3aa,CDR3nt
NA,NA,TRBV7-9,TRBJ1-2,CASSLAPGGYTF,TGTGCCAGCAGTTTAGCTCCAGGAGGCTACACCTTC
NA,NA,TRBV19,TRBJ2-5,CASSIGAGWETQYF,TGTGCCAGTAGTATTGGCGCGGGATGGGAGACCCAGTACTTC
NA,NA,TRBV14,TRBJ2-1,CASSQDRQYNEQFF,TGTGCCAGCAGCCAAGACCGACAGTACAATGAGCAGTTCTTC
NA,NA,TRBV27,TRBJ1-2,CASSWTVNYGYTF,TGTGCCAGCAGCTGGACAGTTAACTATGGCTACACCTTC
NA,NA,TRBV7-8,TRBJ2-3,CASSSRQGTDTQYF,TGTGCCAGCAGCTCCCGACAGGGCACAGATACGCAGTATTTT
NA,TRBD1,TRBV18,TRBJ1-3,CASSRLNRGQNGNTIYF,TGTGCCAGCTCACGCCTCAACAGGGGGCAAAACGGAAACACCATATATTTT
NA,NA,TRBV10-3,TRBJ2-1,CAIRNPRQNEQFF,TGTGCCATCAGGAACCCAAGACAGAATGAGCAGTTCTTC
few,TRBD1,TRBV28,TRBJ1-3,CASSLLIGTAGNTIYF,TGTGCCAGCAGTTTATTAATAGGGACAGCAGGAAACACCATATATTTT
NA,NA,TRBV7-6,TRBJ1-1,CASSPSAWQKNTEAFF,TGTGCCAGCAGCCCCTCTGCTTGGCAGAAAAACACTGAAGCTTTCTTT
few,TRBD2,TRBV30,TRBJ2-2,CAWSVGTGGPTGELFF,TGTGCCTGGAGTGTCGGGACGGGGGGACCCACCGGGGAGCTGTTTTTT
NA,TRBD2,TRBV5-6,TRBJ2-1,CASSRLAGGSSYNEQFF,TGTGCCAGCAGCCGCCTAGCGGGGGGGAGCTCCTACAATGAGCAGTTCTTC
NA,TRBD2,TRBV11-2,TRBJ2-7,CASSGGGIYEQYF,TGTGCCAGCAGCGGGGGGGGAATCTACGAGCAGTACTTC
NA,NA,TRBV18,TRBJ1-6,CASSPTGTFNSPLHF,TGTGCCAGCTCACCAACCGGGACTTTCAATTCACCCCTCCACTTT
NA,NA,TRBV7-9,TRBJ1-3,CASSFRGLRNTIYF,TGTGCCAGCAGCTTTCGGGGACTAAGAAACACCATATATTTT
once,TRBD1,TRBV15,TRBJ1-4,CATSSSHYGQGAFGGREKLFF,TGTGCCACCAGCAGCTCTCATTATGGACAGGGGGCGTTCGGTGGGCGGGAAAAACTGTTTTTT
few,NA,TRBV5-1,TRBJ1-1,CASRQGSLGTEAFF,TGCGCCAGCAGACAAGGGAGCTTGGGCACTGAAGCTTTCTTT
NA,NA,TRBV12-3/TRBV12-4,TRBJ2-5,CASSLYRQETQYF,TGTGCCAGCAGTTTATACAGACAAGAGACCCAGTACTTC
many,NA,TRBV4-2,TRBJ2-1,CASSQDDPSSSYNEQFF,TGTGCCAGCAGCCAAGACGATCCGTCTAGCTCCTACAATGAGCAGTTCTTC
NA,TRBD1,TRBV19,TRBJ2-4,CASSRTGLGIGAKNIQYF,TGTGCCAGTAGTAGGACAGGGTTAGGTATAGGGGCCAAAAACATTCAGTACTTC
NA,TRBD2,TRBV4-2,TRBJ2-3,CASSQAGGQITDTQYF,TGTGCCAGCAGCCAAGCGGGGGGGCAAATCACAGATACGCAGTATTTT
NA,NA,TRBV6-4,TRBJ1-1,CASSGRAGTEAFF,TGTGCCAGCAGTGGGAGGGCCGGCACTGAAGCTTTCTTT
NA,NA,TRBV12-3/TRBV12-4,TRBJ2-1,CASRLTGNNEQFF,TGTGCCAGCAGATTAACAGGGAACAATGAGCAGTTCTTC
NA,NA,TRBV7-2,TRBJ2-5,CASSFGSYLSETQYF,TGTGCCAGCAGCTTTGGGAGCTACTTGTCAGAGACCCAGTACTTC
few,NA,TRBV30,TRBJ1-3,CAWAYSHTGNTIYF,TGTGCCTGGGCCTATAGCCACACTGGAAACACCATATATTTT